By share of the sample, the clone carrying this T cell receptor beta chain is medium-sized. Its antigen is unknown. The record originates from a study of vaccination and CD4 T cells after COVID-19. Across the whole study: Drawing of post-COVID samples took place a median about 100 days after diagnosis (range 35 to 161).

Treatment noted: approximately 10-day PBMC culture with coronavirus spike peptide pools or control peptides (ViraFEST assay). CD4+ T-cell collection from the unexposed donor predated the COVID-19 pandemic (2011-2018). Sequencing of the DNA from cultured CD4+ T cells was carried out with the Oncomine TCR Beta short-read assay. TCRdb re-analysed the PCR reads in MiXCR, keeping a single row per CDR3 protein. The sample contains several thousand distinct CDR3 sequences, about 40% of which appear only once. This clonotype originated in a human donor in good health. Source material: CD4+ T cells from blood, cultured in vitro.

CDR3 sequence reads: CASPGRGEYDQPQHF. CDR3 nucleotide sequence: TGTGCCAGCCCCGGAAGGGGGGAGTATGATCAGCCCCAGCATTTT. The chain joins TRBV7-2 to TRBJ1-5; perhaps TRBD1 as D (6 bases). V dropped 8 bases and J dropped 5 bases, with 19 bases sitting between them. The CDR3 runs to 15 residues. The V gene's germline CDR1 is SGHTA and CDR2 FQGNSA.